This T cell receptor (beta chain) was retrieved from a study of somatic mutations in cytotoxic T cells in rheumatoid arthritis (dated by TCRdb to 2016 to 2017). Turning to the overall study: Before any treatment started and right after they were diagnosed, patients gave peripheral blood samples (about 30 ml EDTA). Some T-cell populations stained with V beta antibodies were sorted by flow on a FACSAria II or Sony SH800 to nearly 100% purity, with sorted V beta1+ cells additionally subjected to TCRB sequencing. Whether expanded CD8+ T-cell clones in untreated, newly diagnosed rheumatoid arthritis carry somatic mutations was the study question, and clonality was characterized with TCRB deep sequencing. A total of 65 rheumatoid arthritis patients and 15 to 25 healthy controls underwent TCRB deep sequencing. The median ages of the patient and control groups were essentially identical.

V loses 6 bases of germline sequence and J loses 2 bases, and the interval between the two ends is 7 bases. The CDR3 spans 12 residues, from the cysteine through the phenylalanine. The retained sequence is limited to the CDR3, 36 bases, with the frame set at the first base. From the germline V gene (reference sequence), CDR1 is SEHNR and CDR2 is FQNEAQ. Points the paper makes about the study in general: CD8+ T-cell clonality did not differ significantly between rheumatoid arthritis patients and age-matched healthy controls. In about an eighth of the roughly 65 patients the largest CD8+ clone exceeded 20% of CD8+ cells, and several identical CD8+ TCRB sequences were shared between blood and synovial fluid. An increase of CD8+ clonality with age was seen in patients (Spearman r ≈ 0.49) but not in healthy controls. The antigen targets of the expanded CD8+ clones were unknown, and absence from virus-specific databases did not rule out viral specificity. The slight TRBV07 underrepresentation in patients was not adjusted for multiple comparisons.

This clone was detected once. Its antigen is currently not known. No base-level quality is on record; no much larger clone is a single base apart. Sequencing of TCRB CDR3 was done on genomic DNA with the immunoSEQ assay. From the authors' description of their analysis: Patient CD8+ clones larger than 1% were compared against published virus-specific TCRB sequences, and only a few matched. Only productive TCRB rearrangements were included in the analyses. Defining a clone by its unique TCRB CDR3 sequence, the study calculated clonality as a productive clonality index derived from Shannon entropy. Repertoire overlap for a pair of samples was computed from each clone's template counts relative to total templates per sample. V-gene usage measured by flow cytometry correlated with TCRB sequencing V-gene usage, with a Spearman r of approximately 0.57. TCRdb carries this immuneACCESS record with in-frame sequences only. Its versions omit some clonotypes, under half of them owing to an unresolved V gene in the studies checked, with the rest unexplained. Clonal size and the V and J genes are those of that table, whereas D and trimming came from the DNA. Across this sample there are 3,500 to 4,500 clones, with roughly 78% seen only once. The ten biggest clones cover more than 30% of the sample.

Flow cytometry confirmed the purity of CD4+ and CD8+ cells that had been isolated by positive magnetic bead selection on an AutoMACS. A TCR V beta antibody panel was used in flow cytometry to screen first for clonal expansions, which were then characterized by TCRB deep sequencing of sorted CD8+ fractions. Peripheral blood mononuclear cells were isolated by Ficoll-Paque PLUS density gradient separation. Nucleospin Tissue or Tissue XS kits were used to extract DNA from CD4-enriched, CD8-enriched or PBMC samples, and a Qubit 2.0 fluorometer was used for quantification. The receptor comes from a woman aged 55-69 years with rheumatoid arthritis. The chain is made from TRBV7-9 and TRBJ2-5; possibly the D gene is TRBD1, per 5 matching bases. The specimen was CD8+ T cells sorted from blood. The DNA is as follows: TGTGCCAGCAGGGACAATCAAGAGACCCAGTACTTC. It codes for CASRDNQETQYF.